Below, 10 T cell receptor beta chains from the same sample are listed, as sequenced in a study of T cell repertoires in cytomegalovirus infection. Their recognized antigens are unknown. Each CDR3 protein gets one entry after TCRdb re-called the reads with MiXCR. The sample has roughly 990,000 distinct CDR3 sequences, roughly 30% seen once. The sample in question was cultured CD8+ T cells from PBMCs, obtained from culture after CMV antigen stimulation. These receptors were collected from a human donor in good health (CMV status not recorded). Some clones in this sample may be carry-over from other donors' samples.

This clonotype was seen a handful of times. The gene calls are TRBV11-2 and TRBJ1-2; D is perhaps TRBD1 (5 bases). From germline, CDR1 is SGHAT and CDR2 FQNNGV. There are 13 residues in the CDR3. The germline V and J ends were trimmed by 5 bases and 13 bases, with 20 bases remaining between them. Written as DNA, the CDR3 is TGTGCCAGCAGCACCGGGACGGCTCGTAGGTGCACCTTC. It encodes CASSTGTARRCTF.

This clonotype turned up a few times. This chain joins TRBV12-3 or TRBV12-4 and TRBJ1-1; no firm D call. This CDR3 is built from 13 residues. The V gene lost 3 bases and the J gene lost 3 bases, with 8 bases spanning the gap. CDR3 region: CASSFLRDTEAFF. The CDR3 DNA reads TGTGCCAGCAGTTTTTTACGGGACACTGAAGCTTTCTTT.

This clonotype was found many times. V gene TRBV7-9 combines with J gene TRBJ1-4; D is possibly TRBD1 (5 bases). This CDR3 is 15 amino acids long. The V gene's germline CDR1 is SEHNR and CDR2 FQNEAQ (reference sequence). With 11 bases removed from V and 1 base from J, the gap between germline ends came to 17 bases. CDR3 DNA sequence: TGTGCCGGGCATTCCAGGGAGCGAACTAATGAAAAACTGTTTTTT. As protein: CAGHSRERTNEKLFF.

Here the CDR3 reads CATSGTAYNEQFF. In nucleotides, the CDR3 is TGTGCCACCAGCGGGACGGCTTACAATGAGCAGTTCTTC. This chain joins TRBV15 and TRBJ2-1; D may be TRBD1 or TRBD2 (5 bases each). Trimming stripped 5 bases from V and 4 bases from J, with 9 bases between. The CDR3 is 13 amino acids. Germline CDR1 LNHNV, CDR2 YYDKDF (reference sequence). Looking up the rest from reference TRBV15 and TRBJ2-1 gives the full variable domain: DAMVIQNPRYQVTQFGKPVTLSCSQTLNHNVMYWYQQKSSQAPKLLFHYYDKDFNNEADTPDNFQSRRPNTSFCFLDIRSPGLGDTAMYLCATSGTAYNEQFFGPGTRLTVL.

V and J are TRBV19 and TRBJ1-1, with D possibly matching TRBD1 (5 bases). This CDR3 contains 14 residues. Trimming took 7 bases from V and 7 from J, leaving 19 bases between them. Germline CDR1 and CDR2: LNHDA and SQIVND (reference sequence). CDR3 region: CASTPGTRGGEAFF. In DNA form, the CDR3 reads TGTGCCAGTACTCCCGGGACGCGGGGAGGTGAAGCTTTCTTT. Variable domain in full (rest from reference TRBV19 and TRBJ1-1): DGGITQSPKYLFRKEGQNVTLSCEQNLNHDAMYWYRQDPGQGLRLIYYSQIVNDFQKGDIAEGYSVSREKKESFPLTVTSAQKNPTAFYLCASTPGTRGGEAFFGQGTRLTVV.

In DNA, the CDR3 is TGTGCCAGCAGCTTACGAGGGAAAGAGACCCAGTACTTC. Amino acid sequence: CASSLRGKETQYF. The chain couples TRBV7-9 to TRBJ2-5; D perhaps matches TRBD2 (5 bases). Germline V gene data show CDR1 as SEHNR and CDR2 as FQNEAQ (reference sequence). V lost 2 bases and J 3 bases, leaving 7 bases between the germline ends. This CDR3 is 13 amino acids long.

This clonotype was found many times. J is TRBJ2-5 and V is TRBV7-9, with 9 bases aligning to TRBD2. Unmatched junction bases numbered 9, after V lost 5 bases and J lost 5 bases. This CDR3 has 15 amino acids. Germline V gives CDR1 SEHNR, CDR2 FQNEAQ (reference sequence). Written as DNA, the CDR3 is TGTGCCAGCAGCATAGGTCGACTAGCGGTTGAGACCCAGTACTTC. Translating gives CASSIGRLAVETQYF.

V is TRBV20-1 and J is TRBJ1-5; the D is unclear. V was cut by 0 bases and J by 3 bases, with 6 bases left in between. Germline V gives CDR1 DFQATT, CDR2 SNEGSKA (reference sequence). CDR3 length equals 13 residues. The CDR3 protein is CSARDRTNQPQHF. CDR3 DNA: TGCAGTGCTAGAGATAGGACCAATCAGCCCCAGCATTTT.

This clonotype was counted between two and nine times. The rearrangement joins TRBV5-6 to TRBJ1-3, with D perhaps TRBD1 (6 bases). The CDR3 consists of 16 residues. Germline-derived CDR1 and CDR2 are SGHDT and YYEEEE. V was pared by 6 bases and J by 4 bases, with 20 bases between. The CDR3, as DNA: TGTGCCAGCAAGGACACAGGGAGGACACTCGGAAACACCATATATTTT. Translating gives CASKDTGRTLGNTIYF. Using reference TRBV5-6 and TRBJ1-3 for the parts outside the CDR3, the full variable domain is DAGVTQSPTHLIKTRGQQVTLRCSPKSGHDTVSWYQQALGQGPQFIFQYYEEEERQRGNFPDRFSGHQFPNYSSELNVNALLLGDSALYLCASKDTGRTLGNTIYFGEGSWLTVV.

CDR3 region: CASKVTDTQYF. As DNA, the CDR3 is TGTGCCAGCAAAGTCACAGATACGCAGTATTTT. The chain joins TRBV2 to TRBJ2-3; D remains ambiguous. The CDR3 is made up of 11 amino acids. Germline V gene lookup returns CDR1 SNHLY and CDR2 FYNNEI. Deletions cut 7 bases from V and 2 bases from J, with 4 bases between. The full variable domain, rest sourced from reference TRBV2 and TRBJ2-3, is EPEVTQTPSHQVTQMGQEVILRCVPISNHLYFYWYRQILGQKVEFLVSFYNNEISEKSEIFDDQFSVERPDGSNFTLKIRSTKLEDSAMYFCASKVTDTQYFGPGTRLTVL.